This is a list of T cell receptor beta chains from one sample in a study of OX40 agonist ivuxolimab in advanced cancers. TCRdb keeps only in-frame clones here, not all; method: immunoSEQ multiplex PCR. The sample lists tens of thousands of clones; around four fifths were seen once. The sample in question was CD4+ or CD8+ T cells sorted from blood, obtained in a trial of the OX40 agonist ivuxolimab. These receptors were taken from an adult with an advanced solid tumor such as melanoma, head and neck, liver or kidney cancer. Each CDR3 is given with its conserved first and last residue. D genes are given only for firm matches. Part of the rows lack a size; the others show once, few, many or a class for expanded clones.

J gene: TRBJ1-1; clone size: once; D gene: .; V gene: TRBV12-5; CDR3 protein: CASGEGRASTEAFF; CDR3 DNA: TGTGCTAGTGGGGAGGGGAGGGCGAGCACTGAAGCTTTCTTT
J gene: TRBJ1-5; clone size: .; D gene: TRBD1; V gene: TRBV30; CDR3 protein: CAWGTGGNNQPQHF; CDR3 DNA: TGTGCCTGGGGGACAGGGGGAAACAATCAGCCCCAGCATTTT
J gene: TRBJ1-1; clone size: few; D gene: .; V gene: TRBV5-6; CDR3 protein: CASSRTNIGAFF; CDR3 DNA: TGTGCCAGCAGCCGGACAAACATTGGAGCTTTCTTT
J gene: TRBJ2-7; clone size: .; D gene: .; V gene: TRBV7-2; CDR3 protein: CASLGDSSYEQYF; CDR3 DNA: TGTGCCAGCCTAGGTGACAGCTCCTACGAGCAGTACTTC
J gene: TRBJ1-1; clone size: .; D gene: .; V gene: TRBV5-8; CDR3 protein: CASSFWAKEAFF; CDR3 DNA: TGTGCCAGCAGCTTTTGGGCAAAAGAAGCTTTCTTT
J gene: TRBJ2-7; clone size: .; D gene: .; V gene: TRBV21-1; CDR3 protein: CARFLGSGISYEQYF; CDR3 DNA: TGTGCCAGATTCCTAGGTAGCGGGATCTCCTACGAGCAGTACTTC
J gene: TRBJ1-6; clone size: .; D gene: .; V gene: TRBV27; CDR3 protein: CASRERDSPLHF; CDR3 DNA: TGTGCCAGCAGGGAGAGGGATTCACCCCTCCACTTT
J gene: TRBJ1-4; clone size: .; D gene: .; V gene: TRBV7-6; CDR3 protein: CASSPAGEIGKLFF; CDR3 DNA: TGTGCCAGCAGCCCCGCGGGGGAGATCGGAAAACTGTTTTTT
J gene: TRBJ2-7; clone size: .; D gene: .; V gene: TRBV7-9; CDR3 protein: CASSFLGLSWPYF; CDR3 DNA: TGTGCCAGCAGCTTCCTGGGTCTAAGTTGGCCGTACTTC
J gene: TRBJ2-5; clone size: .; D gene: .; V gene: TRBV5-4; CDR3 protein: CASSFPGSRETQYF; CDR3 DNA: TGTGCCAGCAGCTTTCCGGGTTCGAGGGAGACCCAGTACTTC
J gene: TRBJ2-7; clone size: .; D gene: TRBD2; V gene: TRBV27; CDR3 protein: CASSLSPGLAGVNEQYF; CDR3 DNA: TGTGCCAGCAGTTTATCCCCGGGACTAGCGGGAGTAAACGAGCAGTACTTC
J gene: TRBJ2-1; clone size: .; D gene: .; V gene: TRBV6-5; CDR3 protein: CASSFNWEATYNEQFF; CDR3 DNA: TGTGCCAGCAGTTTCAACTGGGAGGCTACCTACAATGAGCAGTTCTTC
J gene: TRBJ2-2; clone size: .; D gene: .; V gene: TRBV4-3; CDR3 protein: CASSQETSDGGELFF; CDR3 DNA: TGCGCCAGCAGCCAAGAAACCAGCGACGGCGGGGAGCTGTTTTTT
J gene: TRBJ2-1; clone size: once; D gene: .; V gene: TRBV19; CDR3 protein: CASSIVADTGNEQFF; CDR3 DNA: TGTGCCAGTAGTATTGTGGCAGACACGGGCAATGAGCAGTTCTTC
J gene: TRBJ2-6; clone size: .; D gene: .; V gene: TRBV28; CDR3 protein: CASSSHRLARYSGANVLTF; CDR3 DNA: TGTGCCAGCAGTTCACATCGGCTAGCGCGGTACTCTGGGGCCAACGTCCTGACTTTC
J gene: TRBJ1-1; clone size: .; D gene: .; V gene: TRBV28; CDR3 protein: CASSKRQTADTEAFF; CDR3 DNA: TGTGCCAGCAGCAAAAGACAGACTGCGGACACTGAAGCTTTCTTT
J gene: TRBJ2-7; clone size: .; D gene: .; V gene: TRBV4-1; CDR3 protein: CASSRGPTGYEQYF; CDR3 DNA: TGCGCCAGCAGCCGAGGACCGACCGGCTACGAGCAGTACTTC
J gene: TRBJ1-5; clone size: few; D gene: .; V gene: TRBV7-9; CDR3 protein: CASSQFGNQPQHF; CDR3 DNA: TGTGCCAGCAGCCAGTTTGGCAATCAGCCCCAGCATTTT
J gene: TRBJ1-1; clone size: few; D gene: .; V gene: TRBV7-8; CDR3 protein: CASSPSGYMNTEAFF; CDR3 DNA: TGTGCCAGCAGCCCAAGTGGGTACATGAACACTGAAGCTTTCTTT
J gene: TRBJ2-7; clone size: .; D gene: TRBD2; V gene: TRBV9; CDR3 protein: CASSAGLAEHYEQYF; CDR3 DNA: TGTGCCAGCAGCGCGGGACTAGCGGAACACTACGAGCAGTACTTC
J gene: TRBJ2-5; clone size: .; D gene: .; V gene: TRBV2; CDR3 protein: CASSHLEDRSQETQYF; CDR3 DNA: TGTGCCAGCAGTCACCTGGAGGACAGAAGCCAAGAGACCCAGTACTTC
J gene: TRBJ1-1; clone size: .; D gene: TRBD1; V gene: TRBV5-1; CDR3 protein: CASSLGWTGGNTEAFF; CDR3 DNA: TGCGCCAGCAGCTTGGGGTGGACAGGGGGGAACACTGAAGCTTTCTTT
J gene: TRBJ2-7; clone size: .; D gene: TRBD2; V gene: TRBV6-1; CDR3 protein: CASSVERLAEYEQYF; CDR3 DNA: TGTGCCAGCAGTGTCGAGCGGCTAGCGGAATACGAGCAGTACTTC
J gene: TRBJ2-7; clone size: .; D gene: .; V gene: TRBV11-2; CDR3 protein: CASSLVIGAREQYF; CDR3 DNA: TGTGCCAGCAGCTTAGTTATAGGGGCACGGGAGCAGTACTTC
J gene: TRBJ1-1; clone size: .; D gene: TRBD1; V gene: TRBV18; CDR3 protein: CASSLPGQALTEAFF; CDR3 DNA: TGTGCCAGCTCACTCCCTGGACAGGCACTCACTGAAGCTTTCTTT
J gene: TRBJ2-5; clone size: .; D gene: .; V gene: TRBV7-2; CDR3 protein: CASSLWLPATFGGETQYF; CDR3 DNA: TGTGCCAGCAGCCTATGGTTGCCGGCGACTTTCGGAGGAGAGACCCAGTACTTC